This entry lists 30 T cell receptor beta chains sequenced from one sample in a study of beta chain features in type 1 diabetes. The authors reverse transcribed all of the isolated RNA, so sequencing captured expressed TCRB transcripts. Method: immunoSEQ multiplex PCR; TCRdb's copy keeps in-frame clones and lacks some. The profile shows about 200,000 clones, roughly a tenth of them singletons. What was sequenced was central memory CD4+ T cells from blood. The receptors were gathered from a man in his late teens or twenties in good health.

The J gene is TRBJ2-3, the V gene TRBV9; D is perhaps TRBD2 (5 bases). The germline V and J ends were trimmed by 0 bases and 5 bases, with 7 bases remaining between them. The CDR3 is made up of 13 amino acids. The germline gives CDR1 SGDLS, CDR2 YYNGEE. The CDR3 DNA reads as TGTGCCAGCAGCGTAGAAGGGAGAGATACGCAGTATTTT. Translating gives CASSVEGRDTQYF. Filled out from reference TRBV9 and TRBJ2-3, the complete variable domain reads DSGVTQTPKHLITATGQRVTLRCSPRSGDLSVYWYQQSLDQGLQFLIQYYNGEERAKGNILERFSAQQFPDLHSELNLSSLELGDSALYFCASSVEGRDTQYFGPGTRLTVL.

This clone was detected a few times. The junction and the germline gene differ at one end; a read error may be behind it. J is TRBJ2-7 and V is TRBV30, with D tentatively TRBD1 (5 bases). Germline V CDR1 and CDR2: GTSNPN, SVGIG (reference sequence). The CDR3 is 14 amino acids. CDR3 coding DNA: TGTGCCTGGAGTGTACGTCAGGGATCCTCCGAGCAGTACTTC. Its protein is CAWSVRQGSSEQYF.

The rearrangement uses TRBV4-3 and TRBJ1-2; D gene unclear. V was shortened by 3 bases and J by 4 bases, with 9 bases between the two germline ends. The CDR3 spans 13 residues. CDR1 is LGHNA and CDR2 is YSLEER in the germline V gene. The CDR3 here is CASSQVERYGYTF. CDR3 in DNA: TGCGCCAGCAGCCAGGTCGAGCGCTATGGCTACACCTTC.

The gene calls are TRBV11-1 and TRBJ2-1; D gene uncertain. Germline V CDR1 and CDR2: SGHAT, FQDESV (reference sequence). V shed 2 bases and J shed 5 bases, with 7 bases lying between them. This CDR3 has 13 amino acids. The DNA of the CDR3 is TGTGCCAGCAGCTTAACCCTGGACAATGAGCAGTTCTTC. Translated: CASSLTLDNEQFF.

J is TRBJ2-1 and V is TRBV6-1; D call uncertain. The CDR3 totals 15 residues. Germline loops: CDR1 MNHNS, CDR2 SASEGT. Trimming shortened V by 3 bases and J by 4 bases, and 13 bases separated the two germline ends. Written as DNA, the CDR3 is TGTGCCAGCAGTGAGGTCTGGGGTAATTACAATGAGCAGTTCTTC. Amino acid sequence: CASSEVWGNYNEQFF.

The sample holds a few counts of this clone. The chain recombines TRBV7-2 with TRBJ1-1; D gene ambiguous. The V gene's germline CDR1 is SGHTA and CDR2 FQGNSA. CDR3 size: 13 residues. Trimming took off 2 bases at V and 8 bases at J, with 12 bases between the two ends. The CDR3: CASSLLGYGEAFF. The CDR3 DNA reads as TGTGCCAGCAGCTTACTCGGGTACGGCGAAGCTTTCTTT.

Comments on this clone: A much more abundant neighbour one base away suggests this may be a read error. The chain carries TRBV11-2 and TRBJ2-7; D gene unclear. The V gene lost 3 bases and the J gene lost 3 bases, with 3 bases spanning the gap. The CDR3 loop spans 11 amino acids. Germline lookup yields CDR1 SGHAT and CDR2 FQNNGV. CDR3 residues: CASSFDYEQYF. The CDR3 coding sequence is TGTGCCAGCAGCTTCGACTACGAGCAGTACTTC.

In its sample, this clone was seen a few times. The V and J genes are TRBV5-6 and TRBJ2-3; D unclear. Per the germline V gene, CDR1 is SGHDT and CDR2 is YYEEEE. V was trimmed by 1 base and J by 5 bases, leaving 8 bases between them. This CDR3 comprises 13 residues. CDR3 residues: CASSLRVGDTQYF. The CDR3, as DNA: TGTGCCAGCAGCTTGCGGGTTGGAGATACGCAGTATTTT.

This clone appeared a few times. The junction departs from the called germline gene at one end, perhaps through a read error. This chain links TRBV7-2 with TRBJ2-7; 9 bases map to TRBD2. The CDR3 consists of 16 residues. CDR1 is SGHTA and CDR2 is FQGNSA in the germline V gene. The CDR3 spells CASSQETTSGYYEQYF. The DNA for the CDR3 is TGCGCCAGCAGCCAAGAGACCACTAGCGGGTACTACGAGCAGTACTTC.

This clone was seen a handful of times. The chain combines TRBV7-9 with TRBJ1-4; maybe TRBD1 (5 bases). V was pared by 5 bases and J by 4 bases, with 11 bases between. This CDR3 region has 14 residues. Germline loops: CDR1 SEHNR, CDR2 FQNEAQ (reference sequence). The CDR3 protein is CASSRGAVNEKLFF. CDR3 nucleotide sequence: TGTGCCAGCAGCCGCGGGGCGGTTAATGAAAAACTGTTTTTT.

This clone was seen at least ten times. The chain joins TRBV2 to TRBJ2-1; D not certain. Trimming cost V 7 bases and J 10 bases, with 11 bases left between them. Germline values: CDR1 SNHLY, CDR2 FYNNEI. The CDR3 has 11 residues. The DNA for the CDR3 is TGTGCCAGCACCGAGGTGGGAGAGCAGTTCTTC. This translates into CASTEVGEQFF.

This clone was observed a few times. The rearrangement uses TRBV14 and TRBJ1-5, with D unclear. This CDR3 has 15 amino acids. Trimming cost V 0 bases and J 1 base, with 7 bases left between them. Germline V gene data show CDR1 as SGHDN and CDR2 as FVKESK. CDR3 in DNA: TGTGCCAGCAGCCAAGATCTAGAGAGCAATCAGCCCCAGCATTTT. As protein: CASSQDLESNQPQHF.

DNA of the CDR3: TGCAGCGCCGGCAGGGAGGGGAACACTGAAGCTTTCTTT. It is translated as CSAGREGNTEAFF. The chain links TRBV29-1 to TRBJ1-1, with TRBD1 as a possible D gene (5 bases). This CDR3 is built from 13 residues. CDR1 is SQVTM, CDR2 ANQGSEA, per germline. The V end lost 7 bases, the J end lost 1 base, and 13 bases lay between the germline ends. Full variable domain (outside the CDR3, taken from reference TRBV29-1 and TRBJ1-1): SAVISQKPSRDICQRGTSLTIQCQVDSQVTMMFWYRQQPGQSLTLIATANQGSEATYESGFVIDKFPISRPNLTFSTLTVSNMSPEDSSIYLCSAGREGNTEAFFGQGTRLTVV.

This clone was found a few times. This chain connects TRBV28 to TRBJ2-6, with unresolved D. Germline CDR1 reads MDHEN; CDR2 reads SYDVKM. V was shortened by 2 bases and J by 4 bases, with 3 bases between the two germline ends. CDR3 length equals 13 residues. CDR3 protein: CASSLPGANVLTF. The CDR3 coding sequence is TGTGCCAGCAGTTTACCCGGGGCCAACGTCCTGACTTTC.

This clone was seen more than once but under ten times. The rearrangement joins TRBV6-6 to TRBJ2-7; the D is unclear. The V gene's germline CDR1 is MNHNY and CDR2 SVGAGI (reference sequence). The CDR3 sequence is 12 residues long. The germline V and J ends were trimmed by 2 bases and 3 bases, with 5 bases remaining between them. The CDR3 sequence is CASSYGIYEQYF. The CDR3, as DNA: TGTGCCAGCAGTTACGGCATCTACGAGCAGTACTTC.

This clone has at least ten counts. This chain uses TRBV7-8 with TRBJ2-3, with a weak D call TRBD2 (6 bases). Germline lookup yields CDR1 SGHVS and CDR2 FQNEAQ. The CDR3 consists of 15 residues. V was shortened by 7 bases and J by 3 bases, with 17 bases between the two germline ends. CDR3 nucleotides: TGTGCCAGCACCTCGGAGGGAAGGATGACAGATACGCAGTATTTT. This encodes CASTSEGRMTDTQYF.

This clone was seen a handful of times. J is TRBJ2-1 and V is TRBV27; TRBD2 matches at 11 bases. With V trimmed by 7 bases and J by 7 bases, 9 bases remained unmatched. CDR3 length equals 15 residues. The germline gives CDR1 MNHEY, CDR2 SMNVEV (reference sequence). CDR3 sequence reads: CASTELAGGKNEQFF. CDR3 in DNA: TGTGCCAGCACTGAGTTAGCGGGAGGGAAGAATGAGCAGTTCTTC.

In its sample, this clone was seen many times. V gene TRBV7-8 combines with J gene TRBJ2-1, with D perhaps TRBD2 (6 bases). From germline, CDR1 is SGHVS and CDR2 FQNEAQ. This CDR3 region has 17 residues. The V and J ends lost 2 bases and 3 bases respectively, with 17 bases between them. CDR3 sequence (DNA): TGTGCCAGCAGCTTAATTTGGGTAGCGGACCTCTACAATGAGCAGTTCTTC. Its protein is CASSLIWVADLYNEQFF.

The rearrangement uses TRBV7-9 and TRBJ2-7, with a possible D match to TRBD2 (6 bases). V was trimmed by 8 bases and J by 5 bases, leaving 22 bases between them. This CDR3 is built from 15 residues. In germline, CDR1 is SEHNR, CDR2 FQNEAQ (reference sequence). CDR3 amino acids: CASYSTWRGSHEQYF. The CDR3 DNA reads TGTGCCAGCTACTCTACCTGGAGGGGTTCCCACGAGCAGTACTTC. The full variable domain, with the rest looked up from reference TRBV7-9 and TRBJ2-7, is DTGVSQNPRHKITKRGQNVTFRCDPISEHNRLYWYRQTLGQGPEFLTYFQNEAQLEKSRLLSDRFSAERPKGSFSTLEIQRTEQGDSAMYLCASYSTWRGSHEQYFGPGTRLTVT.

The table lists this clone with many counts. V and J are TRBV18 and TRBJ2-1; D unclear. Per germline, CDR1 KGHSH and CDR2 LQKENI. This CDR3 has 14 residues. V was clipped by 1 base and J by 5 bases, with 9 bases between them. The CDR3 region has the DNA TGTGCCAGCTCACCACAGTGGCAGGACAATGAGCAGTTCTTC. This gives the protein CASSPQWQDNEQFF.

This clone was recorded a few times. This sequence joins TRBV30 and TRBJ1-1; D is unclear. This CDR3 contains 12 residues. Trimming shortened V by 3 bases and J by 10 bases, and 15 bases separated the two germline ends. CDR1 is GTSNPN, CDR2 SVGIG, per germline (reference sequence). The CDR3 DNA reads as TGTGCCTGGAGGGAAGGCAACCCACTAGCTTTCTTT. Translated: CAWREGNPLAFF.

The chain carries TRBV6-1 and TRBJ2-1; 11 bases map to TRBD1. CDR1 and CDR2 (germline): MNHNS, SASEGT. The CDR3 is made up of 15 amino acids. V was pared by 5 bases and J by 10 bases, with 10 bases of the junction left unmatched. The CDR3 loop is CASSPRDRGVSEQFF. DNA for the CDR3: TGTGCCAGCAGTCCCCGGGACAGGGGGGTTTCGGAGCAGTTCTTC.

Points on this clone: A far larger clone is one base from this, pointing to a likely read error. The chain carries TRBV30 and TRBJ1-5; 9 bases align to TRBD1. The CDR3 is 15 amino acids. Germline loops: CDR1 GTSNPN, CDR2 SVGIG (reference sequence). CDR3 residues: CSWSGDRVGNQPQHF. As DNA, the CDR3 is TGTTCCTGGAGTGGGGACAGGGTGGGCAATCAGCCCCAGCATTTT.

This chain connects TRBV18 to TRBJ2-7; 11 nucleotides align to TRBD2. V dropped 4 bases and J dropped 4; count of bases not matched to a gene: 6. CDR1 is KGHSH, CDR2 LQKENI, per germline. CDR3 length equals 15 residues. CDR3 loop: CASSLGTSGEYEQYF. CDR3 bases: TGTGCCAGCTCACTTGGGACTAGCGGAGAATACGAGCAGTACTTC. The whole variable domain, filled in from reference TRBV18 and TRBJ2-7, reads NAGVMQNPRHLVRRRGQEARLRCSPMKGHSHVYWYRQLPEEGLKFMVYLQKENIIDESGMPKERFSAEFPKEGPSILRIQQVVRGDSAAYFCASSLGTSGEYEQYFGPGTRLTVT.

The chain joins TRBV30 to TRBJ2-3; the D call may be TRBD1 or TRBD2 (6 bases each). V was shortened by 8 bases and J by 2 bases, with 17 bases between the two germline ends. The germline gives CDR1 GTSNPN, CDR2 SVGIG (reference sequence). The CDR3 extends over 14 amino acids. In nucleotides, the CDR3 is TGTGCCGGGGGGTTGACAGGACACACAGATACGCAGTATTTT. Protein sequence: CAGGLTGHTDTQYF.

J is TRBJ2-3 and V is TRBV29-1; 13 bases match TRBD2. Germline CDR1 reads SQVTM; CDR2 reads ANQGSEA. Unmatched junction bases numbered 12, after V lost 5 bases and J lost 1 base. There are 18 residues in the CDR3. The CDR3 DNA reads as TGCAGCGTTACGCCCGGGACTAGCGGGAATTGGGGCACAGATACGCAGTATTTT. Residues: CSVTPGTSGNWGTDTQYF.

The gene calls are TRBV30 and TRBJ2-7; a possible D gene is TRBD1 (6 bases). V was cut by 8 bases and J by 0 bases, with 17 bases left in between. The CDR3 length is 14 residues. CDR1 and CDR2 (germline): GTSNPN, SVGIG (reference sequence). In nucleotides, the CDR3 is TGTGCCGGTACGAACAGGGCGAGCTCCTACGAGCAGTACTTC. Its protein is CAGTNRASSYEQYF.

J is TRBJ1-5 and V is TRBV19, with D possibly TRBD1 on 6 matching bases. Trimming removed 6 bases at V and 4 bases at J, with 13 bases between. Per germline, CDR1 LNHDA and CDR2 SQIVND (reference sequence). This CDR3 comprises 14 residues. The DNA for the CDR3 is TGTGCCAGTAGCCGAGGGGGGAGGAATCAGCCCCAGCATTTT. Protein product: CASSRGGRNQPQHF.

This clone was found many times. The chain joins TRBV7-9 to TRBJ2-2, with a weak D call TRBD2 (6 bases). Germline lookup yields CDR1 SEHNR and CDR2 FQNEAQ (reference sequence). This CDR3 spans 13 amino acids. Trimming took off 5 bases at V and 5 bases at J, with 9 bases between the two ends. The CDR3 DNA sequence: TGTGCCAGCAGCCGGGGGACGACCGGGGAGCTGTTTTTT. This gives the protein CASSRGTTGELFF.

V is TRBV6-4 and J is TRBJ2-2, with D unresolved. The CDR3 has 14 amino acids. Germline V lookup: CDR1 MRHNA, CDR2 SNTAGT. V was cut by 5 bases and J by 6 bases, with 13 bases left in between. CDR3 sequence (DNA): TGTGCCAGCAGTATCGAGGAGCCCGCCGGGGAGCTGTTTTTT. Translating it yields CASSIEEPAGELFF.